The text below deals with one T cell receptor (beta chain). What it recognizes is unknown. Clones were read by immunoSEQ multiplex PCR, and TCRdb kept only the in-frame ones, dropping some. The table shows some 69,000 clones, with over 90% occurring only once. CDR3 size: 15 residues. With V trimmed by 6 bases and J by 7 bases, 12 bases remained unmatched. Germline lookup yields CDR1 SNHLY and CDR2 FYNNEI. These data belong to a study of cytomegalovirus exposure and HLA in healthy donors. Whole-study findings and limits: Generally TCR sequences proved uncommon, though certain public TCRs appeared in numerous donors.

The donors were in the approximately 120-subject validation cohort; that cohort was separate from the roughly 700-subject first cohort. The chain couples TRBV2 to TRBJ1-2; 9 nucleotides agree with TRBD1. This clonotype was obtained from a young woman in good health and CMV-seropositive. Input material: PBMCs. The CDR3, as DNA: TGTGCCAGCAGGAAAGAAACCGGGACAGGGAGTGGCTACACCTTC. This gives the protein CASRKETGTGSGYTF.